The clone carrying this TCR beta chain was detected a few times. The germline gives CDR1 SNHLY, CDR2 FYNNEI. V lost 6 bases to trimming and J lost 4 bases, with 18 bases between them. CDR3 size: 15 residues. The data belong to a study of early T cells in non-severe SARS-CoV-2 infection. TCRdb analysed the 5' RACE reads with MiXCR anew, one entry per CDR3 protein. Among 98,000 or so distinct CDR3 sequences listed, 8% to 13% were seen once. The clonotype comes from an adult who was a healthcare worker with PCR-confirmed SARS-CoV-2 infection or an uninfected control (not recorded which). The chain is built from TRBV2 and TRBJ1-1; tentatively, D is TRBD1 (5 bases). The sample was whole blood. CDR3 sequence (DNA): TGTGCCAGCAGGGGCACACGGGGGAAAGGCACTGAAGCTTTCTTT. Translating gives CASRGTRGKGTEAFF.